This paragraph covers one TCR beta chain sequence. These data are taken from a study of control samples from healthy donors and cancer patients. The germline CDR1 and CDR2 sequences are SGHRS and YFSETQ. V lost 4 bases to trimming and J lost 3 bases, with 11 bases between them. CDR3 length: 13 residues. Libraries were prepared by immunoSEQ multiplex PCR; TCRdb keeps only in-frame clonotypes and omits some of them. The table shows under 130,000 clones, with about 80% occurring only once. Sequenced sample: blood. The V call is TRBV5-1, the J call TRBJ2-7, with D possibly being TRBD1 or TRBD2 (5 bases each). This receptor was taken from a woman in her forties or fifties in good health. CDR3 region: CASSQLGDYEQYF. CDR3 in DNA: TGCGCCAGCAGCCAATTGGGGGACTACGAGCAGTACTTC.